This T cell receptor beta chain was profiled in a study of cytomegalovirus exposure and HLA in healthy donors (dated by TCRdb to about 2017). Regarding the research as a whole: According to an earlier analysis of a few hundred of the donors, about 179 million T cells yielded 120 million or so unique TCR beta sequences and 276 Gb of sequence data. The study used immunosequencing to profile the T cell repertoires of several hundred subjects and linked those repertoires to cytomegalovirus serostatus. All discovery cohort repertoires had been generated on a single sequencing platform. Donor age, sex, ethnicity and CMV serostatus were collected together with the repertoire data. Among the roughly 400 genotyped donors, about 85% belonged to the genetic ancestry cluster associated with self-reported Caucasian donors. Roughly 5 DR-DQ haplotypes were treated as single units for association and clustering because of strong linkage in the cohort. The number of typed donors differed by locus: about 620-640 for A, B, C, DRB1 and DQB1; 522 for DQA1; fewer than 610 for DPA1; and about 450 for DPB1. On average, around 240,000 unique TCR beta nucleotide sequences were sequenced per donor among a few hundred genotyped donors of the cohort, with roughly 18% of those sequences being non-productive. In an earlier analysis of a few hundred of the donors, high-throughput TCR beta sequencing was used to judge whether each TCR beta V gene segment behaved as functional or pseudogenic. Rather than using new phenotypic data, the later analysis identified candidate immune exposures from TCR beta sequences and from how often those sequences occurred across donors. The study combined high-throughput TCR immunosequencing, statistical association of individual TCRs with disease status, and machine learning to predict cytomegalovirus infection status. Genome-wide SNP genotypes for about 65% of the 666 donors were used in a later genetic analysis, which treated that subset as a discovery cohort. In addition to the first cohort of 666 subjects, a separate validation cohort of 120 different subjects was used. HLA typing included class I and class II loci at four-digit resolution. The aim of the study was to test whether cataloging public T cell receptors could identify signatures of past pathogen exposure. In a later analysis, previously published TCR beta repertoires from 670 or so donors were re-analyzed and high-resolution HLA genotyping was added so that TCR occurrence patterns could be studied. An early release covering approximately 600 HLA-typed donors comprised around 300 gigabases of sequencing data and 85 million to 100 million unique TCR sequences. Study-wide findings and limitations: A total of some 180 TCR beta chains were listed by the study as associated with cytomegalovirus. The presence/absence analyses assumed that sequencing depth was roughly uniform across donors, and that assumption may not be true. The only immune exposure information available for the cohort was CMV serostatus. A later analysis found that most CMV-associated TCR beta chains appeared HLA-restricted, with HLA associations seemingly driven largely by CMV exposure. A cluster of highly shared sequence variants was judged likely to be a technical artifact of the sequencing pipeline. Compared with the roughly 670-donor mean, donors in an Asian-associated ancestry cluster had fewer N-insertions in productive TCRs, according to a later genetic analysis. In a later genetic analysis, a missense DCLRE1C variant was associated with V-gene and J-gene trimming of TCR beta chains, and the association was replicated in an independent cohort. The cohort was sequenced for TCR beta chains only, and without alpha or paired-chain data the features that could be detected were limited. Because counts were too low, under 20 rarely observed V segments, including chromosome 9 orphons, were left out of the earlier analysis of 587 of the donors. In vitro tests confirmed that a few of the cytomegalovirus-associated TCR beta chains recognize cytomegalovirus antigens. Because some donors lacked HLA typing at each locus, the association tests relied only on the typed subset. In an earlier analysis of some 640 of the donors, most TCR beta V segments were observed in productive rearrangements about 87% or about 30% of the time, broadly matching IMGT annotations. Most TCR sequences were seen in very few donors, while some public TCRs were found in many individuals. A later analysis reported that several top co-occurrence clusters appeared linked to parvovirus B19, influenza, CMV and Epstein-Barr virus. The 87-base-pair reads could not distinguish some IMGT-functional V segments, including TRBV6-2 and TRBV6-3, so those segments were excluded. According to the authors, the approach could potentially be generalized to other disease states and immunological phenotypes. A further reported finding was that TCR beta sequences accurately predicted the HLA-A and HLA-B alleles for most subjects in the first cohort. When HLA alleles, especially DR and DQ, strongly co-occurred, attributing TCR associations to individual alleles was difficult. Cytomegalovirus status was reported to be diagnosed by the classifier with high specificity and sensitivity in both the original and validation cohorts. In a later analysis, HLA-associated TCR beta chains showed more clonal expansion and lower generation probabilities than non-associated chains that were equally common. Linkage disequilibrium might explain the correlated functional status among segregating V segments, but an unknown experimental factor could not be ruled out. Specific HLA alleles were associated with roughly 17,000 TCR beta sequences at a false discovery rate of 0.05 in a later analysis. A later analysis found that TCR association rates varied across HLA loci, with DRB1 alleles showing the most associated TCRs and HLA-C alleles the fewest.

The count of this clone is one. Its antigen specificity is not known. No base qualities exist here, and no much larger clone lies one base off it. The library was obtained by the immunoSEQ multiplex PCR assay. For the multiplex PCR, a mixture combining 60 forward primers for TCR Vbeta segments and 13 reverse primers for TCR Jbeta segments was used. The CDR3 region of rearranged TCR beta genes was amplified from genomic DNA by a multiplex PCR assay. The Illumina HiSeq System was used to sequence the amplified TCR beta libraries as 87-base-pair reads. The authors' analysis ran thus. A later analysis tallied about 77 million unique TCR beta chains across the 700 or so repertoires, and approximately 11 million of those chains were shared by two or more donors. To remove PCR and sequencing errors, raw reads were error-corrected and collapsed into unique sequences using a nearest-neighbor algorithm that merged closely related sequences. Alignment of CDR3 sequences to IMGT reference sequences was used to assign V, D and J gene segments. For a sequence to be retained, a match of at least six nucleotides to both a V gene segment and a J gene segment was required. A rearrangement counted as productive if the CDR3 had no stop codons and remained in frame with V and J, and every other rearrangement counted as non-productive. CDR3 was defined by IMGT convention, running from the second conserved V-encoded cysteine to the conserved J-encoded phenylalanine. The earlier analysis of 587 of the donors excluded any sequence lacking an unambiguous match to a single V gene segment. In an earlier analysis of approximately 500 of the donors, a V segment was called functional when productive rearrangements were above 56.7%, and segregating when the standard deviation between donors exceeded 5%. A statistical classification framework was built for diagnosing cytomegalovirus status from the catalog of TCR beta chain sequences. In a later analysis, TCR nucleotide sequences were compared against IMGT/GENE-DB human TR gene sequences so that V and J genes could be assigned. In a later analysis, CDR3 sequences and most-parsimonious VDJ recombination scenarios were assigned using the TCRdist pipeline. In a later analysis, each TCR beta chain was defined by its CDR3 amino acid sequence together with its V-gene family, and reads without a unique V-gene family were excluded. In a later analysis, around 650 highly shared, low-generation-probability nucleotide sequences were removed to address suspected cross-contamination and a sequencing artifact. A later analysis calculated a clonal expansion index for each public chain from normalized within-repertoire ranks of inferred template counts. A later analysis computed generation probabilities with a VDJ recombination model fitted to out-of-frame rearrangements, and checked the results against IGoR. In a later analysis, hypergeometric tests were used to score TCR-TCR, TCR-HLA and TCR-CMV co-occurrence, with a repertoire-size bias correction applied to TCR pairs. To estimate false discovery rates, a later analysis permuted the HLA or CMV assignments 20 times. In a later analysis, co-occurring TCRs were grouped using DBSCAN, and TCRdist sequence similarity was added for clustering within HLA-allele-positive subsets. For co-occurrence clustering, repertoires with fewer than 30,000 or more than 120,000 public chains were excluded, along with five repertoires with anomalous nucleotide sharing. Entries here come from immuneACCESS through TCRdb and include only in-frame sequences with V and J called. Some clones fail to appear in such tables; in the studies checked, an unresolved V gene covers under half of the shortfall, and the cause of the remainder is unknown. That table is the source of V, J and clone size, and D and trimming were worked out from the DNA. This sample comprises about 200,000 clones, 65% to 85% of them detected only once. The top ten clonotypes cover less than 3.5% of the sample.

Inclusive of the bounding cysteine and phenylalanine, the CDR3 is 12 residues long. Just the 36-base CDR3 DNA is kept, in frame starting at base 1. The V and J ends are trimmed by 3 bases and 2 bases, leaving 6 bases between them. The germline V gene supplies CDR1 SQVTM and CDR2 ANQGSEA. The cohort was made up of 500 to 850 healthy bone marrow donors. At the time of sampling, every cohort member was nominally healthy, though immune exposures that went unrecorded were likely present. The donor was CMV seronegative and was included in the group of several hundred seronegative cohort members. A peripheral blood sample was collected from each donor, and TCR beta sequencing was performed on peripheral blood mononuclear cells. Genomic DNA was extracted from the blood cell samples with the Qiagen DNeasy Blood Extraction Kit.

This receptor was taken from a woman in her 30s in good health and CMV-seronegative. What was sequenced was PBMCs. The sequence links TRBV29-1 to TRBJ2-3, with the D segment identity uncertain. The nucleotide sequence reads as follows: TGCAGCGTTGATACATACACAGATACGCAGTATTTT. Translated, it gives CSVDTYTDTQYF.